These 5 T cell receptor beta chains share one sample of origin, sequenced in a study of T-cell reconstitution after alpha-beta-depleted transplantation in children. The library targeted TCRbeta and was prepared with unique molecular identifiers. TCRdb analysed the PCR reads with MiXCR anew, one entry per CDR3 protein. The sample has about 610,000 distinct CDR3 sequences, about 10% seen once; the top ten hold roughly 3.9%. The starting material was PBMCs from the stem cell graft donor, obtained from the stem cell graft. These receptor sequences come from a human donor who donated a stem cell graft to a child with acute myeloid leukemia.

Ten or more counts support this clonotype. The V and J genes are TRBV7-8 and TRBJ1-5; D unresolved. This CDR3 region has 14 residues. Trimming took off 5 bases at V and 0 bases at J, with 8 bases between the two ends. Germline values: CDR1 SGHVS, CDR2 FQNEAQ. Here the CDR3 DNA reads TGTGCCAGCAGCGAAAGGTATAGCAATCAGCCCCAGCATTTT. It yields the protein CASSERYSNQPQHF.

This clonotype has at least ten counts. The chain couples TRBV5-1 to TRBJ2-3; D might be TRBD2 (5 bases). Trimming shortened V by 4 bases and J by 0 bases, and 9 bases separated the two germline ends. The CDR3 is made up of 14 amino acids. In germline, CDR1 is SGHRS, CDR2 YFSETQ. The CDR3: CASSREISTDTQYF. In DNA, the CDR3 is TGCGCCAGCAGCAGGGAGATTAGCACAGATACGCAGTATTTT. Full variable domain (outside the CDR3, taken from reference TRBV5-1 and TRBJ2-3): KAGVTQTPRYLIKTRGQQVTLSCSPISGHRSVSWYQQTPGQGLQFLFEYFSETQRNKGNFPGRFSGRQFSNSRSEMNVSTLELGDSALYLCASSREISTDTQYFGPGTRLTVL.

V is TRBV7-3 and J is TRBJ2-5; 11 bases agree with TRBD2. V shed 6 bases and J 3 bases; nucleotides not matched to a gene: 6. The CDR3 is made up of 15 amino acids. The germline V gene has CDR1 SGHTA and CDR2 FQGTGA. CDR3 protein: CASSNTGLAEETQYF. The CDR3 DNA reads as TGTGCCAGCAGTAATACGGGACTAGCGGAAGAGACCCAGTACTTC.

In the case of this clonotype: The junction does not match germline at one end; this may be a read error. The chain recombines TRBV28 with TRBJ1-1; no definite D call. In germline, CDR1 is MDHEN, CDR2 SYDVKM. The CDR3 length is 12 residues. The chain's CDR3 is CVSRGSAYEAFF. The CDR3 coding sequence is TGTGTCAGCAGAGGGTCAGCCTATGAAGCTTTCTTT.

Of note for this clonotype: One end of the junction fails to match germline, which may point to a read error. J is TRBJ2-1 and V is TRBV9; D unresolved. The CDR3 sequence is 13 residues long. CDR1 SGDLS and CDR2 YYNGEE come from the germline V gene. The DNA of the CDR3 is TGTGCCAGCAGCGCGGACGCTCCGCATGAGGAGTTCTTC. This gives the protein CASSADAPHEEFF.